This T cell receptor (beta chain) was identified in a study of blood T cells in healthy people across ages. The CDR3 has 14 amino acids. Germline V lookup: CDR1 MNHEY, CDR2 SMNVEV (reference sequence). The V and J ends lost 1 base and 7 bases respectively, with 8 bases between them. It was with a sample-barcoded 5' primer and a J-beta primer mix that a second PCR of roughly 7 to 12 cycles was run. A single record per CDR3 protein comes from TCRdb applying MiXCR to the 5' RACE reads. The sample lists over 1.5 million distinct CDR3 sequences, less than 50% occurring once. The clonotype was recovered from a woman between 40 and 50 years old in good health. V gene TRBV27 combines with J gene TRBJ1-6, with D possibly matching TRBD1 (5 bases). Sequencing used blood. In DNA form, the CDR3 reads TGTGCCAGCAGTTTATGGGGGGGGAATTCACCCCTCCACTTT. Its translation: CASSLWGGNSPLHF.